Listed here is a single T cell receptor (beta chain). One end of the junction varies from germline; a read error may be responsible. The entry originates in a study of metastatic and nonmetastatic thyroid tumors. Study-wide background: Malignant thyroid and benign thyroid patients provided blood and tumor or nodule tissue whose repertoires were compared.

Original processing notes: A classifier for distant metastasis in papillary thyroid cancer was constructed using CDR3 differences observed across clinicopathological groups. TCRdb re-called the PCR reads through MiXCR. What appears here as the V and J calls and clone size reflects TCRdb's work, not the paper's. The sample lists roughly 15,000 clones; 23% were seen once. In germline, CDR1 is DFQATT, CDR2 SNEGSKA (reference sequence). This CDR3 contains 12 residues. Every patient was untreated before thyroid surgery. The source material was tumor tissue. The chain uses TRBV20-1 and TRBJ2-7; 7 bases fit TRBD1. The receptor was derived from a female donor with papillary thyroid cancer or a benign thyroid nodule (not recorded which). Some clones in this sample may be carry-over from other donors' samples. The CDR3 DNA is TGCAGTGCCCTGACAGGGTTCTACGAGCAATACTTC. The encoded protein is CSALTGFYEQYF.